These 20 T cell receptor beta chains originate from one sample sequenced in a study of T-cell reconstitution after alpha-beta-depleted transplantation in children. Unique molecular identifiers were used to barcode this TCRbeta library. TCRdb re-analysed the PCR reads in MiXCR, keeping a single row per CDR3 protein. The sample contains almost 400,000 distinct CDR3 sequences, about a fifth of which appear only once. The input for sequencing was PBMCs from the stem cell graft donor, taken from the stem cell graft. The receptors were sampled from a human donor who donated a stem cell graft to a child with acute myeloid leukemia.

V gene TRBV7-9 combines with J gene TRBJ2-1; 7 bases are a match to TRBD2. J was trimmed by 8 bases and V by 3 bases; bases with no gene match: 7. The CDR3 contains 14 residues. Per germline, CDR1 SEHNR and CDR2 FQNEAQ (reference sequence). The CDR3 bases are TGTGCCAGCAGCTTTGCGGGAGTGGGCTATGAGCAGTTCTTC. It encodes CASSFAGVGYEQFF. Variable domain in full (rest from reference TRBV7-9 and TRBJ2-1): DTGVSQNPRHKITKRGQNVTFRCDPISEHNRLYWYRQTLGQGPEFLTYFQNEAQLEKSRLLSDRFSAERPKGSFSTLEIQRTEQGDSAMYLCASSFAGVGYEQFFGPGTRLTVL.

The chain employs TRBV15 and TRBJ2-1; maybe TRBD2 (6 bases). Germline values: CDR1 LNHNV, CDR2 YYDKDF (reference sequence). The CDR3 totals 14 residues. The V end was cut by 4 bases, the J end by 5 bases, with 12 bases between. The CDR3 is CATSIGRNDNEQFF. In DNA, the CDR3 is TGTGCCACCAGCATCGGGAGAAATGACAATGAGCAGTTCTTC.

This clonotype showed up just a few times. The chain combines TRBV5-1 with TRBJ2-4; D is uncertain. Trimming took off 9 bases at V and 8 bases at J, with 6 bases between the two ends. The CDR3 covers 9 residues. From germline, CDR1 is SGHRS and CDR2 YFSETQ. The CDR3 nucleotides are TGCGCCACCCCCCACATTCAGTACTTC. Translating gives CATPHIQYF.

Many counts were recorded for this clonotype. This chain uses TRBV9 with TRBJ2-3; TRBD1 matches at 9 bases. V dropped 0 bases and J dropped 3; count of bases not matched to a gene: 5. CDR3 size: 16 residues. Per germline, CDR1 SGDLS and CDR2 YYNGEE. The CDR3 here is CASSVEGQGGTDTQYF. CDR3 nucleotide sequence: TGTGCCAGCAGCGTAGAGGGACAGGGTGGTACAGATACGCAGTATTTT. The full variable domain, its missing parts supplied by reference TRBV9 and TRBJ2-3, is DSGVTQTPKHLITATGQRVTLRCSPRSGDLSVYWYQQSLDQGLQFLIQYYNGEERAKGNILERFSAQQFPDLHSELNLSSLELGDSALYFCASSVEGQGGTDTQYFGPGTRLTVL.

The J gene is TRBJ2-1, the V gene TRBV7-2; D perhaps matches TRBD1 (5 bases). Germline V gene lookup returns CDR1 SGHTA and CDR2 FQGNSA. This CDR3 comprises 11 residues. Trimming shortened V by 4 bases and J by 10 bases, and 8 bases separated the two germline ends. CDR3 in DNA: TGTGCCAGCAGCTGGACATCGGAGCAGTTCTTC. Translated: CASSWTSEQFF.

This clonotype was observed a few times. This chain links TRBV4-2 with TRBJ2-7, with 9 bases lining up with TRBD2. The junction had 8 bases not matched to a gene; V was cut back by 0 bases and J by 5 bases. Germline V gives CDR1 LGHNA, CDR2 YNFKEQ. The CDR3 consists of 16 residues. CDR3 nucleotide sequence: TGTGCCAGCAGCCAAGACGGGGCGGGAGGGCCCAACGAGCAGTACTTC. Translating it yields CASSQDGAGGPNEQYF.

Ten or more counts support this clonotype. The V and J genes are TRBV20-1 and TRBJ2-1; 9 nucleotides align to TRBD2. V lost 4 bases and J lost 9; bases outside the gene matches: 10. CDR3 length equals 14 residues. Germline-derived CDR1 and CDR2 are DFQATT and SNEGSKA (reference sequence). The CDR3 spells CSATVREGTGEQFF. The CDR3 DNA reads as TGCAGTGCTACCGTGCGGGAGGGCACCGGTGAGCAGTTCTTC.

The CDR3 nucleotides read TGTGCCAGCAGCTTATGGCCTAGCGGGTTTCAAGAGACCCAGTACTTC. Translation gives CASSLWPSGFQETQYF. The chain joins TRBV7-2 to TRBJ2-5, with 8 bases that match TRBD2. The CDR3 is 16 amino acids. CDR1 is SGHTA and CDR2 is FQGNSA in the germline V gene. Unmatched junction bases numbered 7, after V lost 2 bases and J lost 2 bases.

This clonotype occurred a few times. The chain joins TRBV4-3 to TRBJ1-1, with 8 bases identical to TRBD1. The CDR3 is 14 residues long. Germline CDR1 and CDR2: LGHNA and YSLEER. After removal of 4 bases from V and 3 bases from J, the junction contained 4 bases not matched to a gene. The DNA of the CDR3 is TGCGCCAGCAGCCTGGACAGGGACTACACTGAAGCTTTCTTT. Its protein product is CASSLDRDYTEAFF.

This clonotype turned up a few times. This rearrangement joins TRBV20-1 to TRBJ2-2; D is unresolved. Germline values: CDR1 DFQATT, CDR2 SNEGSKA (reference sequence). Trimming pared 5 bases from V and 6 bases from J, leaving 7 bases between. The CDR3 extends over 11 amino acids. The CDR3 bases are TGCAGTGCTGACTTTTCCGGGGAGCTGTTTTTT. As protein: CSADFSGELFF.

This clonotype was found a few times. The chain uses TRBV5-1 and TRBJ2-7, with D maybe TRBD2 (6 bases). The CDR3 spans 13 residues. Germline assignment: CDR1 SGHRS and CDR2 YFSETQ. V was clipped by 5 bases and J by 2 bases, with 11 bases between them. CDR3 sequence: CASRVAEAYEQYF. Written as DNA, the CDR3 is TGCGCCAGCAGGGTAGCGGAGGCCTACGAGCAGTACTTC.

The rearrangement uses TRBV5-1 and TRBJ2-7; no definite D call. Trimming cost V 3 bases and J 2 bases, with 12 bases left between them. The length of the CDR3 is 14 residues. Germline values: CDR1 SGHRS, CDR2 YFSETQ. CDR3 DNA: TGCGCCAGCAGCTGGGCCAGTGGGGCCTACGAGCAGTACTTC. Protein: CASSWASGAYEQYF.

The J gene is TRBJ2-1, the V gene TRBV3-1, with D possibly matching TRBD2 (5 bases). Germline V gene sequence: CDR1 LGHDT, CDR2 YNNKEL (reference sequence). V was cut by 2 bases and J by 13 bases, with 12 bases left in between. The CDR3 runs 12 residues. CDR3 DNA: TGTGCCAGCAGCCAACAGGAGGTAATCCAGTTCTTC. It specifies CASSQQEVIQFF.

A few counts support this clonotype. The chain joins TRBV5-1 to TRBJ1-5; tentative D call: TRBD1 (5 bases). The length of the CDR3 is 16 residues. Between the trimmed V and J ends, which lost 5 bases and 0 bases, there was a span of 15 bases. CDR1 is SGHRS and CDR2 is YFSETQ in the germline V gene. The CDR3: CASRSGTDDSNQPQHF. CDR3 coding DNA: TGCGCCAGCAGATCCGGGACGGATGATAGCAATCAGCCCCAGCATTTT.

The V gene is TRBV9, the J gene TRBJ1-3; D unresolved. V lost 0 bases and J lost 0, with 10 bases in between. The CDR3 sequence is 16 residues long. CDR1 and CDR2 from the germline V gene are SGDLS and YYNGEE. In nucleotides, the CDR3 is TGTGCCAGCAGCGTAGAGGGTTCCGGCTCTGGAAACACCATATATTTT. Protein sequence: CASSVEGSGSGNTIYF.

This clonotype showed up many times. The chain uses TRBV29-1 and TRBJ1-1; no definite D call. Trimming shortened V by 2 bases and J by 4 bases, and 11 bases separated the two germline ends. CDR3 length equals 13 residues. The V gene's germline CDR1 is SQVTM and CDR2 ANQGSEA. CDR3 residues: CSVEPLSGTEAFF. CDR3 coding DNA: TGCAGCGTTGAACCTCTCAGTGGCACTGAAGCTTTCTTT. Filled out from reference TRBV29-1 and TRBJ1-1, the complete variable domain reads SAVISQKPSRDICQRGTSLTIQCQVDSQVTMMFWYRQQPGQSLTLIATANQGSEATYESGFVIDKFPISRPNLTFSTLTVSNMSPEDSSIYLCSVEPLSGTEAFFGQGTRLTVV.

Only a few counts were recorded for this clonotype. The chain uses TRBV6-1 and TRBJ2-7, with 11 bases that match TRBD1. The CDR3 loop spans 15 amino acids. Per germline, CDR1 MNHNS and CDR2 SASEGT. The trim removed 6 bases at V and 1 base at J, leaving 5 bases unmatched. The CDR3 region has the DNA TGTGCCAGCAGAGGGACAGGGGGAATATCCTACGAGCAGTACTTC. It codes for CASRGTGGISYEQYF.

This clonotype was observed many times. The chain is built from TRBV28 and TRBJ2-7; no clear D. The CDR3 is made up of 12 amino acids. Germline V gene lookup returns CDR1 MDHEN and CDR2 SYDVKM. Trimming removed 6 bases from V and 4 bases from J, with 10 bases in between. The CDR3 is CASSPLKYEQYF. CDR3 coding DNA: TGTGCCAGCAGCCCCTTAAAGTACGAGCAGTACTTC.

This clonotype was detected only a few times. The chain employs TRBV29-1 and TRBJ2-1; D could derive from TRBD1 or TRBD2 (5 bases each). Germline CDR1 SQVTM, CDR2 ANQGSEA. V was clipped by 7 bases and J by 5 bases, with 15 bases between them. CDR3 length: 13 residues. DNA of the CDR3: TGCAGCGAGCGCCGGGACCAACACAATGAGCAGTTCTTC. This codes for CSERRDQHNEQFF.

Here the CDR3 DNA reads TGTGCCAGCAGTTATAAGGGGGCCTCCTACGAGCAGTACTTC. Amino acids: CASSYKGASYEQYF. The rearrangement joins TRBV27 to TRBJ2-7; 7 positions agree with TRBD1. Germline CDR1 is MNHEY and CDR2 is SMNVEV (reference sequence). The CDR3 has 14 residues. V trimming: 4 bases; J trimming: 0 bases; junction bases outside the gene matches: 3.